This T cell receptor beta chain was profiled in a study of T cell responses to AZD1222 COVID-19 vaccine. Study outcomes and limitations: Following two doses of AZD1222, Spike-specific TCR breadth and depth rose. Donors were largely white British and mainly female; clonal diversity was possibly underestimated. Across spike, vaccine-associated CD4 TCRs were found, dominant at 160-218 and 743-854.

V dropped 1 base and J dropped 4 bases, with 16 bases sitting between them. CDR1 is MGHDK and CDR2 is SYGVNS in the germline V gene. The length of the CDR3 is 16 residues. Method: immunoSEQ multiplex PCR; TCRdb's copy keeps in-frame clones and lacks some. The sample carries fewer than 120,000 clones, around 89% recorded once. In its sample, this clone was seen once. Its antigen is undetermined. The sequence was collected from an adult in good health. This chain links TRBV25-1 with TRBJ1-2; perhaps TRBD1 as D (5 bases). The sample here was peripheral blood, taken on day 0 of AZD1222 vaccination. In DNA form, the CDR3 reads TGTGCCAGCAGTGAATCCGCCGGGGGATACGGCTATGGCTACACCTTC. Amino acid sequence: CASSESAGGYGYGYTF.